These T cell receptor beta chains were read from a single sample in a study of blood T cells in healthy people across ages. TCRdb re-analysed the 5' RACE reads in MiXCR, keeping a single row per CDR3 protein. The data hold around 870,000 distinct CDR3 sequences, with about 30% observed a single time. The specimen sequenced was blood. The receptors come from a woman aged 80 or over in good health. The CDR3 runs from the conserved cysteine through the conserved F or W. Fields, in order: D gene, J gene, V gene, clone size, CDR3 protein, CDR3 DNA. The D gene is left open where the match is weak. Some rows have no size entry. The others give once, few or many, or a class for an expanded clone.

d_gene: TRBD1
j_gene: TRBJ1-2
v_gene: TRBV20-1
abundance: many
CDR3aa: CSASLGGDRGSGYTF
CDR3nt: TGCAGTGCTTCTCTCGGAGGGGACAGGGGTAGTGGCTACACCTTC

d_gene: TRBD1
j_gene: TRBJ2-7
v_gene: TRBV2
abundance: many
CDR3aa: CASGQGIYEQYF
CDR3nt: TGTGCCAGCGGACAGGGGATCTACGAGCAGTACTTC

d_gene: TRBD2
j_gene: TRBJ2-1
v_gene: TRBV2
abundance: many
CDR3aa: CASRGGGGAAEQFF
CDR3nt: TGTGCCAGCAGAGGTGGCGGGGGGGCGGCTGAGCAGTTCTTC

d_gene: -
j_gene: TRBJ2-1
v_gene: TRBV21-1
abundance: -
CDR3aa: CASSREAGETYNEQFF
CDR3nt: TGTGCCAGCAGCAGGGAAGCGGGGGAGACCTACAATGAGCAGTTCTTC

d_gene: TRBD1
j_gene: TRBJ1-1
v_gene: TRBV7-9
abundance: -
CDR3aa: CASSFPGQGKTEAFF
CDR3nt: TGTGCCAGCAGCTTCCCGGGACAGGGCAAGACTGAAGCTTTCTTT

d_gene: -
j_gene: TRBJ1-3
v_gene: TRBV29-1
abundance: few
CDR3aa: CSVEGAGGNTIYF
CDR3nt: TGCAGCGTTGAGGGGGCAGGTGGAAACACCATATATTTT

d_gene: TRBD2
j_gene: TRBJ2-2
v_gene: TRBV3-1
abundance: many
CDR3aa: CASSPGTSSGELFF
CDR3nt: TGTGCCAGCAGCCCGGGGACTAGCTCCGGGGAGCTGTTTTTT

d_gene: -
j_gene: TRBJ1-6
v_gene: TRBV28
abundance: many
CDR3aa: CASRGDLGSPLHF
CDR3nt: TGTGCCAGCAGGGGGGACCTGGGTTCACCCCTCCACTTT

d_gene: -
j_gene: TRBJ1-1
v_gene: TRBV6-2/TRBV6-3
abundance: few
CDR3aa: CASHEQGGSTEAFF
CDR3nt: TGTGCCAGTCACGAACAGGGTGGTAGCACTGAAGCTTTCTTT

d_gene: TRBD1
j_gene: TRBJ1-6
v_gene: TRBV6-2/TRBV6-3
abundance: -
CDR3aa: CASSPGQGMPNSPLHF
CDR3nt: TGTGCCAGCAGCCCCGGACAGGGGATGCCTAATTCACCCCTCCACTTT

d_gene: TRBD1
j_gene: TRBJ1-2
v_gene: TRBV4-2
abundance: many
CDR3aa: CASSHLGDREGYTF
CDR3nt: TGTGCCAGCAGCCACCTGGGCGACAGGGAGGGCTACACCTTC

d_gene: TRBD1
j_gene: TRBJ2-3
v_gene: TRBV13
abundance: many
CDR3aa: CASSFSGTGQYF
CDR3nt: TGTGCCAGCAGCTTCTCCGGGACAGGGCAGTATTTT

d_gene: TRBD2
j_gene: TRBJ2-3
v_gene: TRBV7-2
abundance: many
CDR3aa: CASSPRLAGGPDTQYF
CDR3nt: TGTGCCAGCAGTCCCCGACTAGCGGGGGGGCCTGATACGCAGTATTTT

d_gene: TRBD1
j_gene: TRBJ1-1
v_gene: TRBV6-5
abundance: -
CDR3aa: CASSSFRGRGTEAFF
CDR3nt: TGTGCCAGCAGTTCCTTCAGGGGGCGAGGGACTGAAGCTTTCTTT

d_gene: -
j_gene: TRBJ1-4
v_gene: TRBV7-8
abundance: many
CDR3aa: CASSGRGAGTPNEKLFF
CDR3nt: TGTGCCAGCAGCGGGCGGGGGGCGGGTACCCCGAATGAAAAACTGTTTTTT

d_gene: -
j_gene: TRBJ1-2
v_gene: TRBV11-2
abundance: -
CDR3aa: CASSLVGTGSYGYTF
CDR3nt: TGTGCCAGCAGCTTAGTGGGGACCGGGAGCTATGGCTACACCTTC

d_gene: TRBD2
j_gene: TRBJ2-5
v_gene: TRBV12-3/TRBV12-4
abundance: -
CDR3aa: CANSLASGGQETQYF
CDR3nt: TGTGCCAACAGTTTGGCTAGCGGGGGCCAAGAGACCCAGTACTTC

d_gene: -
j_gene: TRBJ2-1
v_gene: TRBV7-2
abundance: many
CDR3aa: CASSSLDYEQFF
CDR3nt: TGTGCCAGCAGCTCCTTAGACTATGAGCAGTTCTTC

d_gene: -
j_gene: TRBJ1-1
v_gene: TRBV5-1
abundance: -
CDR3aa: CASSFTTGYTEAFF
CDR3nt: TGCGCCAGCAGCTTTACAACAGGGTACACTGAAGCTTTCTTT

d_gene: -
j_gene: TRBJ1-6
v_gene: TRBV6-2/TRBV6-3
abundance: -
CDR3aa: CASSYTPGKAPLHF
CDR3nt: TGTGCCAGCAGTTACACCCCAGGGAAGGCACCCCTCCACTTT

d_gene: TRBD1
j_gene: TRBJ1-6
v_gene: TRBV20-1
abundance: once
CDR3aa: CSASLGVRGLSPLHF
CDR3nt: TGCAGTGCTAGCCTCGGTGTTAGGGGGCTTTCACCCCTCCACTTT

d_gene: TRBD1
j_gene: TRBJ1-5
v_gene: TRBV6-5
abundance: many
CDR3aa: CASRADRAAQPQHF
CDR3nt: TGTGCCAGCAGAGCAGACAGGGCAGCTCAGCCCCAGCATTTT

d_gene: TRBD1
j_gene: TRBJ2-7
v_gene: TRBV7-2
abundance: many
CDR3aa: CASSVRDRDYEQYF
CDR3nt: TGTGCCAGCAGCGTCCGGGACAGGGACTACGAGCAGTACTTC

d_gene: TRBD1
j_gene: TRBJ1-5
v_gene: TRBV15
abundance: many
CDR3aa: CATSRDRVAQPQHF
CDR3nt: TGTGCCACCAGCAGGGACAGGGTGGCTCAGCCCCAGCATTTT

d_gene: -
j_gene: TRBJ1-4
v_gene: TRBV24-1
abundance: few
CDR3aa: CATSGRGTDEKLFF
CDR3nt: TGTGCCACCAGTGGCAGGGGCACGGACGAAAAACTGTTTTTT

d_gene: -
j_gene: TRBJ2-7
v_gene: TRBV20-1
abundance: -
CDR3aa: CSARDQDKHVSYVQYF
CDR3nt: TGCAGTGCTAGAGATCAGGATAAACACGTCTCCTACGTGCAGTACTTC

d_gene: TRBD1
j_gene: TRBJ2-3
v_gene: TRBV29-1
abundance: -
CDR3aa: CSADRAVGGDTQYF
CDR3nt: TGCAGCGCTGACAGGGCAGTTGGTGGAGATACGCAGTATTTT

d_gene: -
j_gene: TRBJ1-4
v_gene: TRBV11-2
abundance: few
CDR3aa: CASSPPGRTNEKLFF
CDR3nt: TGTGCCAGCAGTCCTCCGGGGCGAACTAATGAAAAACTGTTTTTT

d_gene: -
j_gene: TRBJ2-1
v_gene: TRBV29-1
abundance: many
CDR3aa: CSVELAATFHNEQFF
CDR3nt: TGCAGCGTTGAGTTGGCTGCGACGTTCCACAATGAGCAGTTCTTC

d_gene: -
j_gene: TRBJ2-7
v_gene: TRBV14
abundance: few
CDR3aa: CASSHWRGRGRNEQYF
CDR3nt: TGTGCCAGCAGCCATTGGAGGGGCCGAGGCCGCAATGAGCAGTACTTC

d_gene: -
j_gene: TRBJ2-5
v_gene: TRBV12-3/TRBV12-4
abundance: -
CDR3aa: CASSLRAEETQYF
CDR3nt: TGTGCCAGCAGTCTTCGAGCAGAAGAGACCCAGTACTTC

d_gene: -
j_gene: TRBJ2-5
v_gene: TRBV20-1
abundance: many
CDR3aa: CSAHLGTQYF
CDR3nt: TGCAGTGCCCACCTGGGGACCCAGTACTTC

d_gene: -
j_gene: TRBJ2-7
v_gene: TRBV20-1
abundance: many
CDR3aa: CSARDWGRGSLYEQYF
CDR3nt: TGCAGTGCTAGAGATTGGGGGCGAGGGTCCCTCTACGAGCAGTACTTC

d_gene: TRBD1
j_gene: TRBJ2-5
v_gene: TRBV5-1
abundance: few
CDR3aa: CASSSQGERETQYF
CDR3nt: TGCGCCAGCAGCTCACAGGGGGAGCGAGAGACCCAGTACTTC

d_gene: TRBD1
j_gene: TRBJ1-2
v_gene: TRBV20-1
abundance: few
CDR3aa: CSARWTGDGYTF
CDR3nt: TGCAGTGCTAGGTGGACAGGGGACGGCTACACCTTC

d_gene: -
j_gene: TRBJ1-2
v_gene: TRBV7-2
abundance: many
CDR3aa: CASSSDLANYGYTF
CDR3nt: TGTGCCAGCAGCTCGGACCTTGCTAACTATGGCTACACCTTC

d_gene: -
j_gene: TRBJ2-5
v_gene: TRBV2
abundance: -
CDR3aa: CASREGVEDEQYF
CDR3nt: TGTGCCAGCAGAGAGGGGGTTGAGGATGAGCAGTACTTC

d_gene: -
j_gene: TRBJ2-3
v_gene: TRBV24-1
abundance: -
CDR3aa: CATSDLGRVGAQYF
CDR3nt: TGTGCCACCAGTGACCTGGGTCGGGTCGGGGCGCAGTATTTT

d_gene: -
j_gene: TRBJ2-5
v_gene: TRBV20-1
abundance: many
CDR3aa: CSAPSRWGTQYF
CDR3nt: TGCAGTGCTCCCTCTAGGTGGGGGACCCAGTACTTC

d_gene: TRBD1
j_gene: TRBJ2-7
v_gene: TRBV6-5
abundance: many
CDR3aa: CASTVARGQNYEQYF
CDR3nt: TGTGCCAGCACCGTTGCCAGGGGACAGAACTACGAGCAGTACTTC

d_gene: TRBD1
j_gene: TRBJ2-5
v_gene: TRBV5-1
abundance: -
CDR3aa: CASSEGTGKIAQYF
CDR3nt: TGCGCCAGCAGCGAAGGGACAGGGAAAATCGCGCAGTACTTC

d_gene: -
j_gene: TRBJ1-1
v_gene: TRBV30
abundance: few
CDR3aa: CAWMVFKNTEAFF
CDR3nt: TGTGCCTGGATGGTGTTTAAAAACACTGAAGCTTTCTTT

d_gene: -
j_gene: TRBJ2-3
v_gene: TRBV9
abundance: -
CDR3aa: CASSGGPSGRTDTQYF
CDR3nt: TGTGCCAGCAGCGGGGGCCCGAGCGGACGCACAGATACGCAGTATTTT

d_gene: -
j_gene: TRBJ2-2
v_gene: TRBV2
abundance: -
CDR3aa: CASRRTITGELFF
CDR3nt: TGTGCCAGCCGCAGGACTATAACCGGGGAGCTGTTTTTT

d_gene: TRBD1
j_gene: TRBJ1-1
v_gene: TRBV28
abundance: many
CDR3aa: CASSLWGGQGHTEAFF
CDR3nt: TGTGCCAGCAGTTTATGGGGAGGACAGGGGCACACTGAAGCTTTCTTT

d_gene: -
j_gene: TRBJ2-3
v_gene: TRBV29-1
abundance: many
CDR3aa: CSVDFGTDTQYF
CDR3nt: TGCAGCGTTGATTTCGGCACAGATACGCAGTATTTT

d_gene: -
j_gene: TRBJ2-1
v_gene: TRBV7-7
abundance: many
CDR3aa: CASSLGATLYNEQFF
CDR3nt: TGTGCTAGCAGCTTAGGCGCGACCCTATACAATGAGCAGTTCTTC

d_gene: -
j_gene: TRBJ2-5
v_gene: TRBV6-5
abundance: -
CDR3aa: CASSYSTDIQETQYF
CDR3nt: TGTGCCAGCAGTTACTCGACGGACATCCAAGAGACCCAGTACTTC

d_gene: TRBD1
j_gene: TRBJ1-5
v_gene: TRBV6-2/TRBV6-3
abundance: few
CDR3aa: CASRFYQGDTQPQHF
CDR3nt: TGTGCCAGCAGATTCTATCAGGGGGACACTCAGCCCCAGCATTTT

d_gene: TRBD1
j_gene: TRBJ1-5
v_gene: TRBV20-1
abundance: few
CDR3aa: CSAGTGGYQPQHF
CDR3nt: TGCAGTGCTGGGACAGGGGGATATCAGCCCCAGCATTTT

d_gene: -
j_gene: TRBJ1-1
v_gene: TRBV4-1
abundance: -
CDR3aa: CASSQDLRAFF
CDR3nt: TGCGCCAGCAGCCAAGATCTGCGAGCTTTCTTT

d_gene: TRBD1
j_gene: TRBJ1-6
v_gene: TRBV2
abundance: -
CDR3aa: CASSEFLGTGGKGSNSPLHF
CDR3nt: TGTGCCAGCAGCGAATTCCTCGGGACAGGGGGTAAAGGGTCTAATTCACCCCTCCACTTT

d_gene: TRBD1
j_gene: TRBJ1-2
v_gene: TRBV28
abundance: -
CDR3aa: CASSLTDRVSYGYTF
CDR3nt: TGTGCCAGCAGTTTAACGGACAGGGTTAGCTATGGCTACACCTTC

d_gene: -
j_gene: TRBJ1-1
v_gene: TRBV7-2
abundance: -
CDR3aa: CASSWRRNTEAFF
CDR3nt: TGTGCCAGCAGCTGGAGGAGGAACACTGAAGCTTTCTTT

d_gene: TRBD2
j_gene: TRBJ2-1
v_gene: TRBV5-1
abundance: -
CDR3aa: CASTTWTSGGSEQFF
CDR3nt: TGCGCCAGCACCACCTGGACTAGCGGGGGCAGTGAGCAGTTCTTC

d_gene: -
j_gene: TRBJ2-1
v_gene: TRBV4-2
abundance: many
CDR3aa: CASSQDWGTHNEQFF
CDR3nt: TGTGCCAGCAGCCAAGATTGGGGAACCCACAATGAGCAGTTCTTC

d_gene: -
j_gene: TRBJ2-3
v_gene: TRBV6-6
abundance: -
CDR3aa: CASSSGPLGDTQYF
CDR3nt: TGTGCCAGCAGTTCGGGGCCCCTTGGGGATACGCAGTATTTT

d_gene: TRBD1
j_gene: TRBJ2-1
v_gene: TRBV9
abundance: few
CDR3aa: CASSVDHEGTDSYNEQFF
CDR3nt: TGTGCCAGCAGCGTAGATCATGAGGGGACAGACTCCTACAATGAGCAGTTCTTC

d_gene: -
j_gene: TRBJ1-2
v_gene: TRBV7-9
abundance: -
CDR3aa: CASSLARPVDGYTF
CDR3nt: TGTGCCAGCAGCTTAGCGCGACCGGTGGATGGCTACACCTTC

d_gene: -
j_gene: TRBJ2-5
v_gene: TRBV12-3/TRBV12-4
abundance: -
CDR3aa: CASSGDWSGETQYF
CDR3nt: TGTGCCAGCAGCGGAGACTGGAGTGGGGAGACCCAGTACTTC